This T cell receptor beta chain was recovered during a study of vaccination and CD4 T cells after COVID-19. Overall study context: As their vaccination, participants received two doses of either BNT162b2 or mRNA-1273 vaccine. Taking of post-vaccine samples occurred a median approximately 70 days after dose two (range 14 to 241).

Treatment denoted: roughly 10-day PBMC culture with coronavirus spike peptide pools or control peptides (ViraFEST assay). Pre-COVID-19 pandemic sampling (2011-2018) yielded the unexposed donor's CD4+ T cells. CDR1 is MGHDK, CDR2 SYGVNS, per germline. V lost 6 bases, J lost 1 base, and 15 bases lay in between. The CDR3 sequence is 15 residues long. Details on this clonotype: Its antigen is currently unknown.

The study sequenced cultured CD4+ T cell DNA using the Oncomine TCR Beta short-read assay. From CD4+ T cells that had been cultured, genomic DNA was extracted. TCRdb re-derived calls from the PCR reads in MiXCR, one entry per CDR3 protein. The sample lists 7,000 to 9,500 distinct CDR3 sequences; approximately 37% were seen once. The clonotype was recovered from a human donor in good health. The source material was CD4+ T cells from blood, cultured in vitro. The rearrangement links TRBV25-1 to TRBJ1-1, with a possible D match to TRBD1 (6 bases). The CDR3 loop is CASSPFKGENTEAFF. The DNA of the CDR3 is TGTGCCAGCAGCCCGTTCAAGGGGGAGAACACTGAAGCTTTCTTT.